The 2 T cell receptor beta chains listed next were all sequenced from one sample in a study of blood T cell repertoires in COVID-19 (dated by TCRdb to the early 2020s). Library method: the immunoSEQ multiplex PCR assay. TCRdb's version of the immuneACCESS table is confined to in-frame rearrangements and falls short of the full clone set. An unresolved V gene accounts for under half of the shortfall where checked; the remainder is of unknown origin. The sample contains about 200,000 clones, about 90% of them found a single time. 1.5% to 2% of the sample comes from the top ten. The sample consisted of peripheral blood. Source of these receptors: a man younger than 30 with active or convalescent COVID-19.

V gene TRBV9 combines with J gene TRBJ2-1; 8 nucleotides line up with TRBD1. J lost 2 bases, V lost 7 bases, and 8 bases had no gene match. In germline, CDR1 is SGDLS, CDR2 YYNGEE. The CDR3 runs 15 residues. The CDR3 here is CASGPRDRTYNEQFF. In DNA form, the CDR3 reads TGTGCCAGCGGCCCCCGGGACAGGACCTACAATGAGCAGTTCTTC.

J is TRBJ2-4 and V is TRBV5-6; D uncertain. The CDR3 is 15 residues long. The germline CDR1 and CDR2 sequences are SGHDT and YYEEEE. The V gene lost 6 bases and the J gene lost 1 base, with 14 bases spanning the gap. CDR3 residues: CASMALGGAKNIQYF. CDR3 DNA sequence: TGTGCCAGCATGGCCCTTGGTGGCGCCAAAAACATTCAGTACTTC.